This T cell receptor (beta chain) was recorded in a study of radiotherapy plus CTLA-4 blockade in lung cancer. Germline V CDR1 and CDR2: SGHDN, FVKESK. This CDR3 spans 12 amino acids. Trimming left V 6 bases short and J 5 bases short, with 10 bases between. Sequencing was performed with immunoSEQ multiplex PCR; in TCRdb, only in-frame clones are kept and a portion is missing. The table records 70,000 to 95,000 clones, more than 85% of them present only once. Receiving focal radiation plus CTLA-4 blockade with ipilimumab were patients who had chemo-refractory metastatic non-small-cell lung cancer. The sequenced sample was peripheral blood, obtained from a patient treated with radiotherapy plus ipilimumab. The rearrangement joins TRBV14 to TRBJ1-1; D gene ambiguous. The sequence was obtained from a human donor with non-small cell lung cancer that progressed on radiotherapy plus ipilimumab. This chain's CDR3 is CASSFGVTEAFF. CDR3 in DNA: TGTGCCAGCAGTTTTGGCGTTACTGAAGCTTTCTTT.